The following is a T cell receptor beta chain sequence with its context. Antigen unknown. Genomic DNA (from each subset) was split evenly across several immunoSEQ plates. The protocol was immunoSEQ multiplex PCR, while the TCRdb copy is restricted to in-frame clones and leaves out a portion. The sample contains 2 million to 2.5 million clones, approximately 90% of which appear only once. The sample belongs to a study of shared clonotypes between healthy human individuals. Negatively enriched CD4+ T cells were divided by CD45RA into naive and memory. Study-wide points: A handful of donors showed sharing of around 5% of naive CD4 clonotypes. Clonotypes which were not shared had lower generation probabilities than clonotypes that all four donors shared.

This CDR3 contains 17 residues. Trimming left V 0 bases short and J 0 bases short, with 15 bases between. The germline V gene has CDR1 SGHAT and CDR2 FQNNGV. The chain joins TRBV11-2 to TRBJ2-7; the D gene is possibly TRBD2 (5 bases). The TCR sequence derives from a man between 18 and 35 years old in good health. Some clones in this sample may be carry-over from other donors' samples. The sample taken for sequencing was naive CD4+ T cells from PBMCs. Subset denoted: CD45RA+ positively selected. The DNA for the CDR3 is TGTGCCAGCAGCTTAGAAATATCGGGGTTGAGCTCCTACGAGCAGTACTTC. This sequence encodes CASSLEISGLSSYEQYF.